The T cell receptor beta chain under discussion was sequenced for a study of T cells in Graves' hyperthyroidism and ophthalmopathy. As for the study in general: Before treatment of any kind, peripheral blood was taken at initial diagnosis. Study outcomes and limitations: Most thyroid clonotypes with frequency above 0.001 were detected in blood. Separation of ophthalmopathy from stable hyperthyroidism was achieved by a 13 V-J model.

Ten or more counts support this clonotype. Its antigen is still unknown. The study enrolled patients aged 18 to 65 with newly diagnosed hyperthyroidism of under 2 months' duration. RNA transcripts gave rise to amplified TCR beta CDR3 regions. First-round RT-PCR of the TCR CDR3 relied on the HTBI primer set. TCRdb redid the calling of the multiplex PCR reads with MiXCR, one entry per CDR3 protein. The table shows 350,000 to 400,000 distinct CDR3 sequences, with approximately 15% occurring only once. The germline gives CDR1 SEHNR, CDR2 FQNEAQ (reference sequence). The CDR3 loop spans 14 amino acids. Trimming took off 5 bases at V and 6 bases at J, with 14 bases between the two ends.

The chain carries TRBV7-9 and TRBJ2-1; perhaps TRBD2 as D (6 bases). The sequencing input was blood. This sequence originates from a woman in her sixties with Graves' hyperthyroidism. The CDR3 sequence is CASSHLGTVNEQFF. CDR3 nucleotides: TGTGCCAGCAGCCATCTCGGGACTGTCAATGAGCAGTTCTTC.